These 26 T cell receptor beta chains were all obtained from the same sample, sequenced in a study of neurological immune-mediated disorders (dated by TCRdb to about 2019). The library was prepared using 5' RACE. Sequencer: Illumina HiSeq 2500. TCRdb cleaned the public reads at Q25 with fastp, built clones with MiXCR and kept in-frame beta chains. Each entry is one CDR3 protein sequence, shown with its most common DNA and genes. A total of more than 75,000 distinct CDR3 sequences appear in this sample, around 3.5% of them only once. The ten most abundant clones make up about 2.9% of the sample. The sample was PBMCs. The receptors derive from a woman aged 50 to 60 with multiple sclerosis.

The table lists this clonotype with a few counts. The rearrangement joins TRBV27 to TRBJ2-7, with 8 positions matching TRBD1. With V trimmed by 0 bases and J by 3 bases, 4 bases remained unmatched. Germline V lookup: CDR1 MNHEY, CDR2 SMNVEV (reference sequence). This CDR3 comprises 15 residues. DNA of the CDR3: TGTGCCAGCAGTTTATCGAGCAGGGGGCTCTACGAGCAGTACTTC. The encoded protein is CASSLSSRGLYEQYF.

This clonotype was seen ten or more times. The chain carries TRBV5-1 and TRBJ2-5; TRBD2 matches 7 bases. This CDR3 spans 14 amino acids. The germline V gene has CDR1 SGHRS and CDR2 YFSETQ. The J segment lost 1 base and the V segment lost 6 bases, leaving 6 bases of the junction unmatched. CDR3 DNA sequence: TGCGCCAGCACCCAGGGCGGGGGCCAAGAGACCCAGTACTTC. Encoded protein: CASTQGGGQETQYF. Together with reference TRBV5-1 and TRBJ2-5, the CDR3 gives the full variable domain: KAGVTQTPRYLIKTRGQQVTLSCSPISGHRSVSWYQQTPGQGLQFLFEYFSETQRNKGNFPGRFSGRQFSNSRSEMNVSTLELGDSALYLCASTQGGGQETQYFGPGTRLLVL.

This chain joins TRBV14 and TRBJ2-2, with no clear D. The CDR3 runs 14 residues. CDR1 is SGHDN and CDR2 is FVKESK in the germline V gene. The ends were cut back, 4 bases at V and 1 base at J, with 7 bases in the middle. The CDR3 here is CASSPRGNTGELFF. In DNA, the CDR3 is TGTGCCAGCAGCCCCCGAGGGAACACCGGGGAGCTGTTTTTT.

This clonotype has at least ten counts. The genes are TRBV18 and TRBJ2-5; 10 nucleotides match TRBD1. This CDR3 spans 14 amino acids. Germline V gives CDR1 KGHSH, CDR2 LQKENI. With 6 bases clipped from V and 5 bases from J, the junction kept 6 bases outside the gene matches. Written as DNA, the CDR3 is TGTGCCAGCTCCCGACAGGGGGCAGGGGAGACCCAGTACTTC. It yields the protein CASSRQGAGETQYF.

This clonotype has a count of ten or more. The rearrangement links TRBV7-6 to TRBJ2-7; no clear D. The CDR3 has 15 amino acids. V lost 0 bases and J lost 3, with 12 bases in between. Germline assignment: CDR1 SGHVS and CDR2 FNYEAQ. The CDR3 is CASSLAGGRGYEQYF. CDR3 nucleotides: TGTGCCAGCAGCTTAGCTGGCGGTCGTGGCTACGAGCAGTACTTC.

This clonotype came up many times. The V call is TRBV14, the J call TRBJ1-1; D gene ambiguous. Germline V gene lookup returns CDR1 SGHDN and CDR2 FVKESK. The CDR3 contains 12 residues. The V and J ends lost 4 bases and 5 bases respectively, with 8 bases between them. The CDR3 sequence is CASSREWTEAFF. For the CDR3, the DNA is TGTGCCAGCAGCCGCGAGTGGACTGAAGCTTTCTTT.

In its sample, this clonotype was seen many times. CDR3 residues: CSALKGQGASGELFF. The CDR3, as DNA: TGCAGTGCTCTGAAGGGACAGGGGGCCTCCGGGGAGCTGTTTTTT. The V and J genes are TRBV20-1 and TRBJ2-2; TRBD1 matches 12 bases. Germline CDR1 reads DFQATT; CDR2 reads SNEGSKA (reference sequence). Trimming removed 5 bases from V and 6 bases from J; junction bases left unmatched: 7. The CDR3 is 15 amino acids.

This clonotype appeared many times. The chain joins TRBV20-1 to TRBJ2-1; a possible D gene is TRBD2 (6 bases). Per germline, CDR1 DFQATT and CDR2 SNEGSKA (reference sequence). V lost 0 bases and J lost 3, with 12 bases in between. CDR3 length: 15 amino acids. The DNA for the CDR3 is TGCAGTGCTAGAGATCGCGCGGGGATCTACAATGAGCAGTTCTTC. Translating gives CSARDRAGIYNEQFF.

This clonotype has ten or more counts. V is TRBV10-3 and J is TRBJ2-7; 7 positions agree with TRBD1. CDR1 is ENHRY, CDR2 SYGVKD, per germline. Germline trimming cut 3 bases from V and 5 bases from J; bases unmatched to any gene: 7. The CDR3 consists of 14 residues. The CDR3 DNA reads TGTGCCATCAGTGACCGTGGACAGGCGGACGAGCAGTACTTC. It is translated as CAISDRGQADEQYF.

This clonotype was recorded many times. J is TRBJ2-7 and V is TRBV7-9; TRBD1 matches at 7 bases. Trimming removed 3 bases from V and 7 bases from J; junction bases left unmatched: 18. This CDR3 has 17 amino acids. Germline loops: CDR1 SEHNR, CDR2 FQNEAQ (reference sequence). CDR3 nucleotide sequence: TGTGCCAGCAGCTTGGGGACAGCGAAGTATCCCTATCGTGAGCAGTACTTC. Translating it yields CASSLGTAKYPYREQYF.

The V gene is TRBV5-4, the J gene TRBJ2-3, with D possibly TRBD2 on 7 matching bases. The CDR3 covers 16 residues. The germline V gene has CDR1 SGHNT and CDR2 YYREEE (reference sequence). The V end was cut by 0 bases, the J end by 2 bases, with 13 bases between. The CDR3 region has the DNA TGTGCCAGCAGCTTGGCCCTGCGGGGGCCCACAGATACGCAGTATTTT. It codes for CASSLALRGPTDTQYF.

This clonotype was detected ten times or more. The rearrangement joins TRBV6-5 to TRBJ1-6; the D gene is possibly TRBD1 (5 bases). Germline V lookup: CDR1 MNHEY, CDR2 SVGAGI. V was pared by 5 bases and J by 7 bases, with 21 bases between. The CDR3 spans 17 residues. The CDR3 DNA reads as TGTGCCAGCAGTCAAGCGGGCCAAAGGGGTTGGAATTCACCCCTCCACTTT. Protein sequence: CASSQAGQRGWNSPLHF.

This clonotype has a count of ten or more. This chain links TRBV7-2 with TRBJ2-2; D possibly corresponds to TRBD2 (5 bases). The length of the CDR3 is 16 residues. Germline lookup yields CDR1 SGHTA and CDR2 FQGNSA. V shed 5 bases and J shed 4 bases, with 17 bases lying between them. Here the CDR3 reads CASSEGRAGRTGELFF. CDR3 nucleotides: TGTGCCAGCAGCGAGGGTCGGGCAGGACGCACCGGGGAGCTGTTTTTT.

Worth noting for this clonotype: A much larger clone lies one base from this, so it may be a read error. In DNA form, the CDR3 reads TGTGCCAGCAGCTTACAGGGGTCGTACACTCAAGCTTTCTTT. This encodes CASSLQGSYTQAFF. V gene TRBV7-6 combines with J gene TRBJ1-1, with a weak D call TRBD1 (6 bases). The CDR3 runs 14 residues. CDR1 is SGHVS and CDR2 is FNYEAQ in the germline V gene.

This clonotype was counted at least ten times. The chain carries TRBV7-9 and TRBJ2-1, with 7 nucleotides matching TRBD2. The germline gives CDR1 SEHNR, CDR2 FQNEAQ (reference sequence). The CDR3 has 15 amino acids. The V segment lost 7 bases and the J segment 2 bases; nucleotides outside the gene matches: 8. This chain's CDR3 is CASMGGRGTYNEQFF. The CDR3 DNA sequence: TGTGCCAGCATGGGGGGGAGGGGTACCTACAATGAGCAGTTCTTC.

This clonotype was observed a few times. V gene TRBV11-2 combines with J gene TRBJ2-7, with a weak D call TRBD2 (6 bases). The V end was cut by 6 bases, the J end by 1 base, with 13 bases between. CDR1 and CDR2 from the germline V gene are SGHAT and FQNNGV. The CDR3 has 14 residues. The CDR3 here is CASSKTGTSYEQYF. DNA of the CDR3: TGTGCCAGCAGTAAAACCGGGACTTCCTACGAGCAGTACTTC. The variable domain in full, with the rest retrieved from reference TRBV11-2 and TRBJ2-7, is EAGVAQSPRYKIIEKRQSVAFWCNPISGHATLYWYQQILGQGPKLLIQFQNNGVVDDSQLPKDRFSAERLKGVDSTLKIQPAKLEDSAVYLCASSKTGTSYEQYFGPGTRLTVT.

At least ten counts were recorded for this clonotype. The genes are TRBV20-1 and TRBJ2-6; 8 bases agree with TRBD2. CDR3 size: 18 residues. Germline trimming cut 5 bases from V and 4 bases from J; bases unmatched to any gene: 16. Germline V gene sequence: CDR1 DFQATT, CDR2 SNEGSKA (reference sequence). The CDR3 bases are TGCAGTGCTGACTCAGGGAGGCTAGCGGGTTCAGGGGCCAACGTCCTGACTTTC. Amino acid sequence: CSADSGRLAGSGANVLTF.

This clonotype has ten or more counts. The V gene is TRBV5-1, the J gene TRBJ1-3; weak D call: TRBD1 (6 bases). V lost 3 bases and J lost 0, with 16 bases in between. The CDR3 length is 17 residues. Germline-derived CDR1 and CDR2 are SGHRS and YFSETQ. In nucleotides, the CDR3 is TGCGCCAGCAGCTCATTGGACAGCCCGAGCTCTGGAAACACCATATATTTT. Amino acids: CASSSLDSPSSGNTIYF.

This clonotype was counted many times. The rearrangement uses TRBV4-2 and TRBJ2-2; 10 nucleotides match TRBD2. CDR3 length equals 19 residues. The ends lost 3 bases at V and 5 bases at J; junction bases unmatched: 15. Germline assignment: CDR1 LGHNA and CDR2 YNFKEQ. CDR3 nucleotide sequence: TGTGCCAGCAGCCAGCCCTATGGTGGTAGCGGGGGGAAAACCGGGGAGCTGTTTTTT. Translation gives CASSQPYGGSGGKTGELFF.

This clonotype was detected a few times. The chain recombines TRBV12-3 or TRBV12-4 with TRBJ1-2, with TRBD1 as a possible D gene (5 bases). The V end lost 4 bases, the J end lost 7 bases, and 13 bases lay between the germline ends. The CDR3 is made up of 13 amino acids. The CDR3 nucleotides are TGTGCCAGCAGTTCCCTTTGGGGCGGTGGCTACACCTTC. As protein: CASSSLWGGGYTF.

This clonotype occurred a few times. Its ends do not fully match the called genes, so a read error is possible. CDR3 residues: CASSLDRGNEQYF. The CDR3 DNA reads TGTGCTAGCAGCTTAGACAGGGGTAACGAGCAGTACTTC. The chain couples TRBV7-7 to TRBJ2-7, with 8 positions matching TRBD1. The CDR3 has 13 residues. CDR1 and CDR2 (germline): SSHAT, FNYEAQ (reference sequence).

This clonotype was detected ten times or more. The J gene is TRBJ2-7, the V gene TRBV9, with D perhaps TRBD1 (5 bases). Per germline, CDR1 SGDLS and CDR2 YYNGEE. The length of the CDR3 is 15 residues. Deletions cut 0 bases from V and 2 bases from J, with 12 bases between. CDR3 nucleotides: TGTGCCAGCAGCGTAGCTGACAGATTAACCTACGAGCAGTACTTC. Translating it yields CASSVADRLTYEQYF.

This clonotype has ten or more counts. The J gene is TRBJ1-5, the V gene TRBV15, with TRBD1 identical over 12 bases. The CDR3 has 13 amino acids. Germline CDR1 reads LNHNV; CDR2 reads YYDKDF (reference sequence). The CDR3 protein is CATGTGGFQPQHF. CDR3 DNA sequence: TGTGCGACCGGGACAGGGGGCTTCCAGCCCCAGCATTTT.

This clonotype occurred many times. The genes are TRBV7-8 and TRBJ1-5, with D perhaps matching TRBD1 (6 bases). This CDR3 spans 14 amino acids. The germline CDR1 and CDR2 sequences are SGHVS and FQNEAQ. V was clipped by 8 bases and J by 0 bases, with 11 bases between them. The CDR3 here is CASGVQGSNQPQHF. CDR3 nucleotide sequence: TGTGCCAGCGGAGTACAGGGTAGCAATCAGCCCCAGCATTTT.

This clonotype has a count of ten or more. The V and J genes are TRBV27 and TRBJ1-1; D might be TRBD1 (6 bases). The germline CDR1 and CDR2 sequences are MNHEY and SMNVEV (reference sequence). Trimming took 0 bases from V and 1 from J, leaving 15 bases between them. The CDR3 is 17 amino acids. This CDR3 reads CASSLSFPGQKNTEAFF. CDR3 coding DNA: TGTGCCAGCAGTTTATCGTTCCCGGGACAAAAGAACACTGAAGCTTTCTTT.

This clonotype was seen many times. The V call is TRBV4-1, the J call TRBJ1-2; no firm D call. CDR1 MGHRA and CDR2 YSYEKL come from the germline V gene. The CDR3 has 15 amino acids. V lost 0 bases and J 5 bases, leaving 13 bases between the germline ends. The CDR3 region has the DNA TGCGCCAGCAGCCAAGAAGCGGGTTTGGAGTATGGCTACACCTTC. This translates into CASSQEAGLEYGYTF.